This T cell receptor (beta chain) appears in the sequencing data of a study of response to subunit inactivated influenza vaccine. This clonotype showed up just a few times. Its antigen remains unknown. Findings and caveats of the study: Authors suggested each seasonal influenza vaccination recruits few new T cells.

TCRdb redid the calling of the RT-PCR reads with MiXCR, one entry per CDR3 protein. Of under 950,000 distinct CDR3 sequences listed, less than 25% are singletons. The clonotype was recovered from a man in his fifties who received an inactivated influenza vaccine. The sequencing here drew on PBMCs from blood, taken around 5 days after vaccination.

CDR3 amino acids: CASSLGGVGNEQFF. CDR3 nucleotide sequence: TGTGCCAGCAGCTTGGGGGGAGTTGGCAATGAGCAGTTCTTC. The chain uses TRBV7-9 and TRBJ2-1; D is possibly TRBD2 (6 bases). CDR3 length: 14 amino acids. Trimming cost V 3 bases and J 6 bases, with 12 bases left between them. Germline V CDR1 and CDR2: SEHNR, FQNEAQ (reference sequence).